Included here is one TCR beta chain sequence, with context. This specimen belongs to a study of blood T cell repertoires in COVID-19. The overall study: Samples representing acute and convalescent COVID-19 were sourced from the United States, Italy and Spain.

Per the authors' pipeline: Reference gene primer amplification gave nucleated cell count estimates. Generated by immunoSEQ multiplex PCR, the TCRdb table keeps only in-frame clones and is missing some. The V and J calls and clone size were taken over from that table, and D and trimming were inferred from the DNA. The sample records about 250,000 clones, about 91% being singletons. The Seattle patients, enrolled during active infection, were followed longitudinally. The receptor was derived from a woman aged 30 to 39 with COVID-19, enrolled during active disease. Material: peripheral blood.

This CDR3 is CASAPFGVGGRSPLHF. In DNA form, the CDR3 reads TGTGCCAGCGCCCCCTTTGGGGTCGGGGGGCGATCACCCCTCCACTTT. J is TRBJ1-6 and V is TRBV7-2; weak D call: TRBD1 (6 bases). Germline assignment: CDR1 SGHTA and CDR2 FQGNSA. The V gene lost 8 bases and the J gene lost 10 bases, with 24 bases spanning the gap. CDR3 size: 16 residues.